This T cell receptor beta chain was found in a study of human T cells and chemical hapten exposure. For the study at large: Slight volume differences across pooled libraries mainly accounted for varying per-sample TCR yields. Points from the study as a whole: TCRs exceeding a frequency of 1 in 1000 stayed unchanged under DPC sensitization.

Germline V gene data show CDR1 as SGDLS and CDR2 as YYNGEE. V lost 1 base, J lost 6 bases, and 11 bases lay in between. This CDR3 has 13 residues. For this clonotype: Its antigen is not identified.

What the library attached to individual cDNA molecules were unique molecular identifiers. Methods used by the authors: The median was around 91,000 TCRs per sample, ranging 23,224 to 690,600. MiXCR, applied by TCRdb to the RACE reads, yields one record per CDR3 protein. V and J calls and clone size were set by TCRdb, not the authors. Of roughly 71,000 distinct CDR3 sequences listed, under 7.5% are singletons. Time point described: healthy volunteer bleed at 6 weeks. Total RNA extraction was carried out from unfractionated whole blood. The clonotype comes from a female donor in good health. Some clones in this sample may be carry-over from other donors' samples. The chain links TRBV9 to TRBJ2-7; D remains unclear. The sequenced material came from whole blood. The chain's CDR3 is CASSVLQFSEQYF. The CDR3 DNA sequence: TGTGCCAGCAGCGTACTGCAGTTCTCCGAGCAGTACTTC.